This TCR beta chain was retrieved from a study of blood T cell repertoires in COVID-19. Study overall: Specimens from acute and convalescent COVID-19 originated in the United States, Italy and Spain. The cDNA or gDNA used as material had been derived from T cells, B-cell-depleted T cells, or PBMCs.

Seattle patients were enrolled while actively infected and followed longitudinally. Original processing notes: The authors estimated nucleated cell counts from reference gene primer amplification. Repertoires were generated with immunoSEQ multiplex PCR, while TCRdb's copy carries only in-frame clones and drops some. D and trimming were read from the DNA, whereas the V and J calls and clone size are those reported in that table. The repertoire includes around 360,000 clones, about 90% of them detected once, and under 11% sits in the top ten. The ends lost 1 base at V and 7 bases at J; junction bases unmatched: 9. Germline CDR1 SGHTA, CDR2 FQGNSA. There are 16 residues in the CDR3.

The sequence was obtained from a woman aged 25 to 39 with COVID-19, enrolled during active disease. V gene TRBV7-2 combines with J gene TRBJ2-5; 10 bases match TRBD2. Sequences were obtained from peripheral blood. The CDR3 loop is CASSLDSASGSVTQYF. As DNA, the CDR3 is TGTGCCAGCAGCTTAGATTCCGCTAGCGGGAGTGTGACCCAGTACTTC.